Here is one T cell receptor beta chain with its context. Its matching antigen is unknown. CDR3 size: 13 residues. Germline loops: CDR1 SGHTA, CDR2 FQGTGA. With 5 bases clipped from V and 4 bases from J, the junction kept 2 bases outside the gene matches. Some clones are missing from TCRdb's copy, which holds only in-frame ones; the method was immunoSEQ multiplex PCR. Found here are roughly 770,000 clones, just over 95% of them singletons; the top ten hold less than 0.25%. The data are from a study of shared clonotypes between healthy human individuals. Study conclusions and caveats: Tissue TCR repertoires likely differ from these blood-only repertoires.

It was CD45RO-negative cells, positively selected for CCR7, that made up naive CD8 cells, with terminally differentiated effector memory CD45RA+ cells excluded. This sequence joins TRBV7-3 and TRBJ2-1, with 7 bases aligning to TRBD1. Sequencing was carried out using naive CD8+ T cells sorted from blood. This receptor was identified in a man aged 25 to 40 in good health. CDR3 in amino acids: CASSLQGYNEQFF. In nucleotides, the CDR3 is TGTGCCAGCAGCCTACAGGGGTACAATGAGCAGTTCTTC.